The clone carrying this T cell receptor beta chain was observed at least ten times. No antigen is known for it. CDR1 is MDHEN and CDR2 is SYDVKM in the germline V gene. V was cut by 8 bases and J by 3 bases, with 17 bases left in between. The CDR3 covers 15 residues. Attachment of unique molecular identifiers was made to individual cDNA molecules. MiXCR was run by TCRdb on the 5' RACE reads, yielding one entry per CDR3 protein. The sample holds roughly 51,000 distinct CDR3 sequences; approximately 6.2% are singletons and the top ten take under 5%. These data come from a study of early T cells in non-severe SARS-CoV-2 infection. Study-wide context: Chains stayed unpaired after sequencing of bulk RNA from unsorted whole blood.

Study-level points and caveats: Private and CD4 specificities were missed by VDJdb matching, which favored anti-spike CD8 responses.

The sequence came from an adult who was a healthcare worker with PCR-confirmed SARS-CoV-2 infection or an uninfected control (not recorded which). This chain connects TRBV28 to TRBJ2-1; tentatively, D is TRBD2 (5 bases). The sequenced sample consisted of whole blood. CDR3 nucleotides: TGTGCCAGCCGTATTGGCAAGCGGATCTACAATGAGCAGTTCTTC. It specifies CASRIGKRIYNEQFF. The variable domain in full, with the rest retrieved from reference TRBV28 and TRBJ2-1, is DVKVTQSSRYLVKRTGEKVFLECVQDMDHENMFWYRQDPGLGLRLIYFSYDVKMKEKGDIPEGYSVSREKKERFSLILESASTNQTSMYLCASRIGKRIYNEQFFGPGTRLTVL.